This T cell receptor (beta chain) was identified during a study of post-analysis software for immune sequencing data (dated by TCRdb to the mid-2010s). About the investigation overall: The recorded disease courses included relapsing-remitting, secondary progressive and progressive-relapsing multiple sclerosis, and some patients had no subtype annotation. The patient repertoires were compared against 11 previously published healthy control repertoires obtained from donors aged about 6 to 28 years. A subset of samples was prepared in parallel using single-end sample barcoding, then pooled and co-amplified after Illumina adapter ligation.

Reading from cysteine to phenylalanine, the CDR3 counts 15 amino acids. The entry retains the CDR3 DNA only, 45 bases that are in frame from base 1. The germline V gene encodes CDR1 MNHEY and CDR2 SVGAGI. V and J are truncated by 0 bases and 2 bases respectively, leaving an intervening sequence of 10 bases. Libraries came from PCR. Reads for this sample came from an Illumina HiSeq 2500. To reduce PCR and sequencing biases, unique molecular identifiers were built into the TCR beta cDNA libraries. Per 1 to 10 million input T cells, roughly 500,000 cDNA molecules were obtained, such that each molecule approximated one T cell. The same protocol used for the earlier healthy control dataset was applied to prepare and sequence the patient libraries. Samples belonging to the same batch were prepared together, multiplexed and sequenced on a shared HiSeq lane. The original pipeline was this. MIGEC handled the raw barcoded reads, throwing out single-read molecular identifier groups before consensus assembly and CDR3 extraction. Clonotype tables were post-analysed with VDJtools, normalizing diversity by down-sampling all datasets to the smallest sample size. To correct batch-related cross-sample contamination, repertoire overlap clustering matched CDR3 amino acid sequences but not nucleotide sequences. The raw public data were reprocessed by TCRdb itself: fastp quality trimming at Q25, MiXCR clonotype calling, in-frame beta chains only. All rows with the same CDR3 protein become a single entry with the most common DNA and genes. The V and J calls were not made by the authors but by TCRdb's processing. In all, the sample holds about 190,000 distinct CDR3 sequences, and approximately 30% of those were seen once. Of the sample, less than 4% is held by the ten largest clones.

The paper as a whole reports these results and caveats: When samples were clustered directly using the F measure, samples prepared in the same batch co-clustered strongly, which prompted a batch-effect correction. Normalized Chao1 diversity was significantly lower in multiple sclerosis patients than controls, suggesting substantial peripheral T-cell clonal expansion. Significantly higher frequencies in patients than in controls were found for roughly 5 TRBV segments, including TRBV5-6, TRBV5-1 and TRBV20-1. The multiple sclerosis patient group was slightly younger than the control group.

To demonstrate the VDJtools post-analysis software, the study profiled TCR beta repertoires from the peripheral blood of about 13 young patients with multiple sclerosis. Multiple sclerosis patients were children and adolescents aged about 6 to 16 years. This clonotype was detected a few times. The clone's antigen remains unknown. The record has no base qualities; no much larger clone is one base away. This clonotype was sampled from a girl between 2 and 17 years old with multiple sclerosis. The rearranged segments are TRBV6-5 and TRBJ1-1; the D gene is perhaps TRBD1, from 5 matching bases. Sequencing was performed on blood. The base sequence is TGTGCCAGCAGTTACTCGGGGGACCTAAACACTGAAGCTTTCTTT. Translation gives CASSYSGDLNTEAFF.